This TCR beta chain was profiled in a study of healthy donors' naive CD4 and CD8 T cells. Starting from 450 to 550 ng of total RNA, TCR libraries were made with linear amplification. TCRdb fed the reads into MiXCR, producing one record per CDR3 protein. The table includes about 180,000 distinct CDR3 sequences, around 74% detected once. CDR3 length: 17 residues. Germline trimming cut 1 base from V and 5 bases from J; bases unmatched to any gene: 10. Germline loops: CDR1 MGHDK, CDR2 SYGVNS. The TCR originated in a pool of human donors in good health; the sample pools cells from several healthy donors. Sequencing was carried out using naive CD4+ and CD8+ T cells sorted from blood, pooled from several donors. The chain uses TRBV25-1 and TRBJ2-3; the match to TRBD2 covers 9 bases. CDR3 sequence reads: CASSELGSGRIVDTQYF. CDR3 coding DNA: TGTGCCAGCAGTGAATTGGGAAGCGGGAGGATCGTAGATACGCAGTATTTT.